This record concerns one TCR beta chain sequence. CDR1 is LNHNV, CDR2 YYDKDF, per germline (reference sequence). The V and J ends lost 5 bases and 5 bases, in that order; junction bases with no gene match: 9. This CDR3 comprises 15 residues. This record comes from a study of memory CD4+ T cells and cytomegalovirus serostatus. TCRdb keeps only in-frame clones here, not all; method: immunoSEQ multiplex PCR. Of around 84,000 clones listed, roughly 80% are singletons. The sort gate was single viable CD3+CD4+CD8-CD45RO+ cells for memory CD4+ T cells. Serum IgG to CMV pp150, pp28, p38 and p52 defined serostatus.

The receptor's source is an adult in good health and CMV-seronegative. J is TRBJ1-2 and V is TRBV15, with TRBD1 matching 9 bases. The sample comprised memory CD4+ T cells from blood. The CDR3 loop reads CATSGPGDREYGYTF. CDR3 in DNA: TGTGCCACCAGCGGGCCCGGGGACAGGGAATATGGCTACACCTTC.